The 18 T cell receptor beta chains below come from one sample, sequenced in a study of siplizumab effects on memory and regulatory T cells. Using immunoSEQ multiplex PCR, the repertoire was profiled, and TCRdb retains in-frame clones only, with some absent. This table holds 70,000 to 90,000 clones, approximately 90% found once. What was sequenced was CD4+ T cells sorted from blood. These receptor sequences come from a human donor in good health.

V gene TRBV10-3 combines with J gene TRBJ1-2; 8 nucleotides agree with TRBD1. The CDR3 is made up of 15 amino acids. Germline CDR1 is ENHRY and CDR2 is SYGVKD. V trimming: 3 bases; J trimming: 4 bases; junction bases outside the gene matches: 7. The CDR3 here is CAISDSGGVIYGYTF. As DNA, the CDR3 is TGTGCCATCAGTGACTCAGGGGGCGTAATCTATGGCTACACCTTC.

The rearrangement uses TRBV7-6 and TRBJ2-5; 8 positions agree with TRBD1. V shed 5 bases, J shed 0 bases, and the junction held 5 bases outside the gene matches. Germline assignment: CDR1 SGHVS and CDR2 FNYEAQ. This CDR3 is 15 amino acids long. CDR3 amino acids: CASSPTGVNQETQYF. As DNA, the CDR3 is TGTGCCAGCAGCCCGACAGGGGTGAACCAAGAGACCCAGTACTTC.

This clone was observed once. The chain has TRBV28 and TRBJ2-3; D is unclear. CDR1 and CDR2 from the germline V gene are MDHEN and SYDVKM. Trimming took off 2 bases at V and 11 bases at J, with 8 bases between the two ends. The CDR3 sequence is 11 residues long. CDR3 protein: CASSLQLGQYF. The CDR3 nucleotides read TGTGCCAGCAGTTTACAACTGGGGCAGTATTTT.

V gene TRBV19 combines with J gene TRBJ1-4; the match to TRBD1 covers 8 bases. V lost 6 bases to trimming and J lost 3 bases; unmatched junction nucleotides: 6. The germline V gene has CDR1 LNHDA and CDR2 SQIVND (reference sequence). This CDR3 has 15 amino acids. The CDR3 DNA sequence: TGTGCCAGTAGACGACAGGGGCGAGCTAATGAAAAACTGTTTTTT. This translates into CASRRQGRANEKLFF.

The chain is built from TRBV7-2 and TRBJ2-3; no firm D call. Trimming took off 1 base at V and 0 bases at J, with 11 bases between the two ends. The CDR3 has 16 residues. Germline V gene sequence: CDR1 SGHTA, CDR2 FQGNSA. The CDR3 spells CASSLVGRASTDTQYF. CDR3 sequence (DNA): TGTGCCAGCAGCTTAGTCGGTCGGGCGAGCACAGATACGCAGTATTTT.

Judged by abundance, this clone is medium-sized. J is TRBJ2-3 and V is TRBV21-1; TRBD1, the table's D call, was not compared with the DNA. TRBV21-1 is given as a pseudogene. The CDR3 runs 17 residues. Written as DNA, the CDR3 is TGTGCCAGCAGCAAAGCCAGGGAACGCCTTAGCACAGATACGCAGTATTTT. This encodes CASSKARERLSTDTQYF.

This clone was recorded once. V usage is TRBV11-3 and J usage is TRBJ1-1, with D hard to call. This CDR3 is built from 15 residues. The germline V gene has CDR1 SGHNT and CDR2 YENEEA. V lost 4 bases and J 2 bases, leaving 14 bases between the germline ends. This chain's CDR3 is CASSSRWRGNTEAFF. Written as DNA, the CDR3 is TGTGCCAGCAGCTCTCGATGGAGAGGAAACACTGAAGCTTTCTTT.

The chain uses TRBV4-3 and TRBJ1-5; 7 positions agree with TRBD1. Germline CDR1 reads LGHNA; CDR2 reads YSLEER. The CDR3 has 15 residues. Unmatched junction bases numbered 3, after V lost 0 bases and J lost 4 bases. CDR3 amino acids: CASSQDRGENQPQHF. DNA of the CDR3: TGCGCCAGCAGCCAAGACAGGGGGGAAAATCAGCCCCAGCATTTT.

This clone came up once. V gene TRBV7-6 combines with J gene TRBJ2-7; D possibly matches TRBD1 or TRBD2 (7 bases each). The V end was cut by 2 bases, the J end by 2 bases, with 13 bases between. Germline V lookup: CDR1 SGHVS, CDR2 FNYEAQ. The CDR3 sequence is 15 residues long. Here the CDR3 DNA reads TGTGCCAGCAGCTTAAGTCAGGGGGGGACCTACGAGCAGTACTTC. Protein product: CASSLSQGGTYEQYF.

The chain combines TRBV10-3 with TRBJ1-1, with TRBD1 as a possible D gene (6 bases). CDR3 length: 12 amino acids. V lost 10 bases to trimming and J lost 4 bases, with 13 bases between them. Germline lookup yields CDR1 ENHRY and CDR2 SYGVKD. This chain's CDR3 is CATHGRGTEAFF. CDR3 DNA: TGTGCCACCCACGGCAGGGGCACTGAAGCTTTCTTT.

The V and J genes are TRBV6-1 and TRBJ2-7, with 8 bases matching TRBD2. The CDR3 is 14 amino acids. Germline values: CDR1 MNHNS, CDR2 SASEGT. With V trimmed by 9 bases and J by 6 bases, 13 bases remained unmatched. The CDR3 here is CASYKSGLAGEQYF. The CDR3 DNA is TGTGCCAGTTACAAATCCGGACTAGCCGGCGAGCAGTACTTC.

The chain is built from TRBV6-6 and TRBJ2-3; tentative D call: TRBD1 (6 bases). This CDR3 comprises 14 residues. The V gene lost 10 bases and the J gene lost 2 bases, with 16 bases spanning the gap. The germline gives CDR1 MNHNY, CDR2 SVGAGI (reference sequence). CDR3 coding DNA: TGTGCCACCTCCCGGGGACACTCCACAGATACGCAGTATTTT. Residues: CATSRGHSTDTQYF.

In DNA form, the CDR3 reads TGTGCCAGCAGCTCCCTAGCGGGAGTCTCCTACAATGAGCAGTTCTTC. Residues: CASSSLAGVSYNEQFF. The rearrangement links TRBV7-3 to TRBJ2-1, with 10 bases that match TRBD2. Germline V gene sequence: CDR1 SGHTA, CDR2 FQGTGA. The J segment lost 0 bases and the V segment lost 4 bases, leaving 3 bases of the junction unmatched. The CDR3 sequence is 16 residues long.

The J gene is TRBJ2-5, the V gene TRBV19; 8 bases map to TRBD1. Germline V gives CDR1 LNHDA, CDR2 SQIVND (reference sequence). V was pared by 5 bases and J by 6 bases, with 5 bases of the junction left unmatched. The CDR3 is 13 amino acids. CDR3 amino acids: CASSRTGKKTQYF. CDR3 DNA sequence: TGTGCCAGTAGTCGGACAGGGAAGAAGACCCAGTACTTC. The full variable domain, rest sourced from reference TRBV19 and TRBJ2-5, is DGGITQSPKYLFRKEGQNVTLSCEQNLNHDAMYWYRQDPGQGLRLIYYSQIVNDFQKGDIAEGYSVSREKKESFPLTVTSAQKNPTAFYLCASSRTGKKTQYFGPGTRLLVL.

This sequence joins TRBV6-6 and TRBJ2-3, with TRBD2 identical over 11 bases. CDR1 and CDR2 (germline): MNHNY, SVGAGI (reference sequence). The CDR3 totals 16 residues. The junction had 9 bases not matched to a gene; V was cut back by 6 bases and J by 4 bases. CDR3 coding DNA: TGTGCCAGCAGGGCTACTAGCGGGAGAAGAGCAGATACGCAGTATTTT. Protein sequence: CASRATSGRRADTQYF.

This chain links TRBV21-1 with TRBJ1-5. TRBV21-1 is assigned pseudogene status. The CDR3 covers 17 residues. The CDR3 spells CASSKRAGQHSNQPQHF. The DNA for the CDR3 is TGTGCCAGCAGCAAAAGGGCGGGGCAGCATAGCAATCAGCCCCAGCATTTT.

This clone turned up a few times. This rearrangement joins TRBV29-1 to TRBJ1-1; D is unclear. The CDR3 runs to 11 residues. V lost 4 bases to trimming and J lost 11 bases, with 14 bases between them. Per the germline V gene, CDR1 is SQVTM and CDR2 is ANQGSEA. CDR3 loop: CSVVLGFDAFF. The DNA for the CDR3 is TGCAGCGTTGTATTAGGGTTTGACGCTTTCTTT.

The chain is built from TRBV30 and TRBJ1-5, with D perhaps matching TRBD1 (6 bases). Germline loops: CDR1 GTSNPN, CDR2 SVGIG (reference sequence). The V gene lost 3 bases and the J gene lost 0 bases, with 12 bases spanning the gap. The CDR3 is 15 amino acids. CDR3 region: CAWSRGGYSNQPQHF. The CDR3 DNA sequence: TGTGCCTGGAGCAGGGGCGGGTATAGCAATCAGCCCCAGCATTTT.